This is a list of T cell receptor beta chains from one sample in a study of blood T cells in healthy people across ages. Each CDR3 protein is one row after TCRdb ran MiXCR on the 5' RACE reads. The sample lists under 2 million distinct CDR3 sequences, roughly a third occurring once. Sequencing was performed on blood. These receptor sequences come from a woman in her 30s in good health. CDR3s include the opening cysteine and the closing phenylalanine or tryptophan. The order of the fields is clone size, CDR3 length, J gene, D gene, V gene, CDR3 DNA, CDR3 protein. D genes are given only for firm matches. Some rows have no size entry. The others give once, few or many, or a class for an expanded clone.

clone size: few
CDR3 length: 15
J gene: TRBJ1-6
D gene: .
V gene: TRBV6-6
CDR3 DNA: TGTGCCAGCATCTCCGGTGGGGACGGTAATTCACCCCTCCACTTT
CDR3 protein: CASISGGDGNSPLHF

clone size: .
CDR3 length: 13
J gene: TRBJ2-3
D gene: .
V gene: TRBV7-2
CDR3 DNA: TGTGCCAGCAGCTCGCTTTACACCGATACGCAGTATTTT
CDR3 protein: CASSSLYTDTQYF

clone size: few
CDR3 length: 15
J gene: TRBJ1-2
D gene: .
V gene: TRBV20-1
CDR3 DNA: TGCAGTGTTATACAAAACCGGGACGCAGCGACTGGCTACACCTTC
CDR3 protein: CSVIQNRDAATGYTF

clone size: many
CDR3 length: 15
J gene: TRBJ2-1
D gene: .
V gene: TRBV6-6
CDR3 DNA: TGTGCCAGCAGTGGACGGGGGAGCTCCTACAATGAGCAGTTCTTC
CDR3 protein: CASSGRGSSYNEQFF

clone size: .
CDR3 length: 15
J gene: TRBJ2-5
D gene: TRBD1
V gene: TRBV6-6
CDR3 DNA: TGTGCCAGCAGTTACTCAGAGACAGGGGCTTGGGAGCAGTACTTC
CDR3 protein: CASSYSETGAWEQYF

clone size: .
CDR3 length: 18
J gene: TRBJ2-1
D gene: TRBD2
V gene: TRBV4-2
CDR3 DNA: TGTGCCAGCAGCCAAGAGGGACTAGCGGGAGTCAATTACAATGAGCAGTTCTTC
CDR3 protein: CASSQEGLAGVNYNEQFF

clone size: .
CDR3 length: 18
J gene: TRBJ2-7
D gene: TRBD2
V gene: TRBV3-1
CDR3 DNA: TGTGCCAGCAGCCAAGAAGTTCCATGGACTAGCGGGGGGCGCGAGCAGTACTTC
CDR3 protein: CASSQEVPWTSGGREQYF

clone size: few
CDR3 length: 15
J gene: TRBJ1-2
D gene: TRBD1
V gene: TRBV7-8
CDR3 DNA: TGTGCCAGCAGCAAGCCTACAGGGGACTTAGGCGGCTACACCTTC
CDR3 protein: CASSKPTGDLGGYTF

clone size: .
CDR3 length: 15
J gene: TRBJ2-1
D gene: TRBD2
V gene: TRBV20-1
CDR3 DNA: TGCAGTGCTTTCGACGGGAGGGCCCCCTACAATGAGCAGTTCTTC
CDR3 protein: CSAFDGRAPYNEQFF

clone size: .
CDR3 length: 13
J gene: TRBJ2-3
D gene: .
V gene: TRBV11-3
CDR3 DNA: TGTGCCAGCAGCGGGGAGGTCGTAGATACGCAGTATTTT
CDR3 protein: CASSGEVVDTQYF

clone size: .
CDR3 length: 13
J gene: TRBJ2-7
D gene: .
V gene: TRBV15
CDR3 DNA: TGTGCCATCAGCAGAGATCGGAATTGGGAGCAGTACTTC
CDR3 protein: CAISRDRNWEQYF

clone size: .
CDR3 length: 11
J gene: TRBJ1-2
D gene: TRBD1
V gene: TRBV12-3/TRBV12-4
CDR3 DNA: TGTGCCAGCAGCCAGGGACAGACGTACACCTTC
CDR3 protein: CASSQGQTYTF

clone size: .
CDR3 length: 15
J gene: TRBJ1-1
D gene: .
V gene: TRBV5-1
CDR3 DNA: TGCGCCAGCAGCCCCCGCCCGGGGATGAACACTGAAGCTTTCTTT
CDR3 protein: CASSPRPGMNTEAFF

clone size: .
CDR3 length: 14
J gene: TRBJ2-7
D gene: .
V gene: TRBV3-1
CDR3 DNA: TGTGCCAGCAGCCAAGATCCCAGGGGACACGAGCAGTACTTC
CDR3 protein: CASSQDPRGHEQYF

clone size: once
CDR3 length: 15
J gene: TRBJ2-7
D gene: TRBD2
V gene: TRBV27
CDR3 DNA: TGTGCCAGCAGCCAAGGGACTAGCGGGAGGTCTAGGCAGTACTTC
CDR3 protein: CASSQGTSGRSRQYF

clone size: many
CDR3 length: 14
J gene: TRBJ2-5
D gene: .
V gene: TRBV20-1
CDR3 DNA: TGCAGTGCTAGACCCAGCCCCTCCCAAGAGACCCAGTACTTC
CDR3 protein: CSARPSPSQETQYF

clone size: .
CDR3 length: 15
J gene: TRBJ2-1
D gene: .
V gene: TRBV11-2
CDR3 DNA: TGTGCCAGCAGCTTAGGGGAATTGGTCCACAATGAGCAGTTCTTC
CDR3 protein: CASSLGELVHNEQFF

clone size: .
CDR3 length: 14
J gene: TRBJ2-1
D gene: TRBD2
V gene: TRBV20-1
CDR3 DNA: TGCAGTGCTCCCCTAAGCGGGATTCGGGGTGAGCAGTTCTTC
CDR3 protein: CSAPLSGIRGEQFF

clone size: .
CDR3 length: 14
J gene: TRBJ1-4
D gene: .
V gene: TRBV3-1
CDR3 DNA: TGTGCCAGCAGCCAAGTTCGCAGCACTGAAAAACTGTTTTTT
CDR3 protein: CASSQVRSTEKLFF

clone size: .
CDR3 length: 16
J gene: TRBJ2-1
D gene: TRBD2
V gene: TRBV20-1
CDR3 DNA: TGCAGTGCTAGAGTCCTAGCGGCTGTCTCCTACAATGAGCAGTTCTTC
CDR3 protein: CSARVLAAVSYNEQFF

clone size: .
CDR3 length: 16
J gene: TRBJ1-3
D gene: TRBD1
V gene: TRBV4-1
CDR3 DNA: TGCGCCAGCAGCCCGGGACAGGCGTACTCTGGAAACACCATATATTTT
CDR3 protein: CASSPGQAYSGNTIYF

clone size: few
CDR3 length: 13
J gene: TRBJ2-7
D gene: .
V gene: TRBV27
CDR3 DNA: TGTGCCAGCAAAGGGGGAGTGAGCAACGAGCGGTACTTC
CDR3 protein: CASKGGVSNERYF

clone size: .
CDR3 length: 13
J gene: TRBJ1-1
D gene: .
V gene: TRBV10-3
CDR3 DNA: TGTGCCATCAGTGAGACTCCGAACACTGAAGCTTTCTTT
CDR3 protein: CAISETPNTEAFF

clone size: few
CDR3 length: 14
J gene: TRBJ2-3
D gene: TRBD1
V gene: TRBV20-1
CDR3 DNA: TGCAGTGCTGGGACAGGGACCTACACAGATACGCAGTATTTT
CDR3 protein: CSAGTGTYTDTQYF

clone size: .
CDR3 length: 19
J gene: TRBJ2-1
D gene: .
V gene: TRBV27
CDR3 DNA: TGTGCCAGCTCTTATAGGCGTACCCGGGACTGGGCGAACTACAATGAGCAGTTCTTC
CDR3 protein: CASSYRRTRDWANYNEQFF

clone size: .
CDR3 length: 13
J gene: TRBJ1-1
D gene: .
V gene: TRBV12-5
CDR3 DNA: TGTGCTAGTGCCCTCGGCCCGAACACTGAAGCTTTCTTT
CDR3 protein: CASALGPNTEAFF

clone size: once
CDR3 length: 16
J gene: TRBJ1-4
D gene: .
V gene: TRBV7-9
CDR3 DNA: TGTGCCAGCAGCCCATTGGGGGCAGGGACGAATGAAAAACTGTTTTTT
CDR3 protein: CASSPLGAGTNEKLFF

clone size: many
CDR3 length: 15
J gene: TRBJ2-3
D gene: .
V gene: TRBV5-1
CDR3 DNA: TGTGCCAGCAGCTTAGTGGGCGGGAGCACAGATACGCAGTATTTT
CDR3 protein: CASSLVGGSTDTQYF